The entry below gives a single T cell receptor (beta chain) sequence along with its context. This clonotype was counted a few times. Its target antigen remains unknown. No base quality values were provided; no much bigger clone lies one nucleotide off. Donors were approximately 42 systemically healthy Caucasian individuals from Russia aged roughly 6 to 90 years. Each donor gave 8 to 10 milliliters of peripheral blood, collected into EDTA-treated Vacutainer tubes. Ficoll-Paque density-gradient centrifugation was used to isolate PBMCs, with at least 6.5 million obtained per sample. Total RNA was extracted from PBMCs with Trizol reagent, with at least 5 micrograms obtained per sample. Naive CD45RAhigh/CD27high T cell percentages were measured by flow cytometry on a PBMC aliquot from every donor. Library preparation employed 5' RACE. Sequenced on an Illumina HiSeq 2500. A second roughly 6 to 12 cycle PCR used a sample-barcoded 5' primer and a J-beta primer mix. A unique molecular identifier was introduced onto each TCR beta cDNA molecule by a template-switch 5' adaptor carrying 12 random nucleotides. At least 3 million CDR3-containing paired-end reads were obtained from each sample. First-strand cDNA synthesis was performed from all RNA using the Mint cDNA synthesis kit, with priming by a TRBC-specific oligonucleotide. Following uracil-DNA glycosylase treatment, a first 18-cycle PCR with universal primers M1SS and BC2_uni_R was performed on all cDNA. As for the authors' bioinformatics: For normalization, 1 million high-quality reads were randomly selected from each sample, with every read carrying a distinct molecular identifier. Instead of being binned into consensus sequences, reads with shared molecular identifiers were discarded. CDR3 identification, clonotype clustering and error correction used MiTCR with a Q25 quality threshold and the strictest error-elimination algorithm. A nonparametric unseen species model using Euler transformation provided a lower-bound estimate of total TCR beta diversity. TCRdb ran its own pipeline on the public reads, namely fastp trimming at Q25 and MiXCR clone calling, and kept in-frame beta chains. Identical CDR3 protein sequences are pooled into one entry, listed with their most common genes and DNA. In this record, the V and J calls reflect TCRdb's handling and not the investigators' own analysis. The sample table lists about 690,000 distinct CDR3 sequences, about 43% of them with a count of one. Of the sample, around 32% falls within the top ten clones.

These data originate in a study of blood T cells in healthy people across ages (dated by TCRdb to 2015 to 2017). The study in broad terms: In model experiments, roughly one uniquely barcoded TCR beta cDNA molecule per two T cells was captured by template switching. The donors were split into four age groups: young (average around 15 years), middle-aged (roughly 40), aged (over 55) and long-lived (over 75). The study measured age-related changes in TCR beta repertoire diversity using deep sequencing normalized with unique cDNA molecular identifiers. To avoid experimental bias, donors of different ages were randomly spread across the sequencing lanes. For two donors (one aged 18 to 29 and one aged 80 or older), the study analyzed two additional independent replicas of 1 million unique cDNA reads from the same blood draw. Points the paper makes about the study in general: Estimates of total diversity based on one million sequenced T cells were regarded as lower bounds and as underestimates. Donor CMV infection status was unknown, potentially confounding age-related changes in expanded clonotypes. Compared with the aged group, the long-lived group had more naive CD4+ T cells, fewer expanded clones and increased TCR diversity, suggesting age selection. A strong correlation was found between observed TCR beta diversity and the percentage of naive T cells measured by flow cytometry. Since profiling was done on bulk unsorted PBMCs, naive and antigen-experienced compartments could not be conclusively compared. As age increased, observed TCR beta diversity per million T cells dropped in a roughly linear way, and a significant reduction was already evident by age 40.

The sample consisted of blood. The receptor was derived from a man at least 80 years old in good health.

The sequenced DNA is TGCAGCGTCACCACCGACAGGGGAAGAACTGAAGCTTTCTTT. This sequence encodes CSVTTDRGRTEAFF. Rearrangement joined TRBV29-1 to TRBJ1-1; the junction holds 8 bases that match TRBD1. After removal of 6 bases from V and 5 bases from J, the junction retains 11 bases not matched to a gene. As encoded in the germline V gene, CDR1 is SQVTM while CDR2 is ANQGSEA. The CDR3 measures 14 amino acids from cysteine to phenylalanine. Just CDR3 DNA is preserved here, 42 bases in frame from base 1.